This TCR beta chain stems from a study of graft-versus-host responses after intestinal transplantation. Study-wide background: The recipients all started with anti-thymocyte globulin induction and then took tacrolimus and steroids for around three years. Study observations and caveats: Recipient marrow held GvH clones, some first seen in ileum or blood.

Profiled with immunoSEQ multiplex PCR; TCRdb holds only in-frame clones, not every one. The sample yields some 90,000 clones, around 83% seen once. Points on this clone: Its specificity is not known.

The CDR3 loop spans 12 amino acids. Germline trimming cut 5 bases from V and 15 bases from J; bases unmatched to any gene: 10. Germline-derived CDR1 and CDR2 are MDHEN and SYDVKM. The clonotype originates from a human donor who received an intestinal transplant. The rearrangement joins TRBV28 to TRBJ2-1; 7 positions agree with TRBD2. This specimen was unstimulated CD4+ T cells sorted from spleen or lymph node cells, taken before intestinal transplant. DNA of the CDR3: TGTGCCAGCAGTACCCGGTATAGCGGGTCGTTCTTC. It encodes CASSTRYSGSFF.